These T cell receptor beta chains were read from a single sample in a study of cytomegalovirus exposure and HLA in healthy donors. The data were produced by immunoSEQ multiplex PCR, yet TCRdb's version contains in-frame clones alone and is incomplete. This sample has about 120,000 clones, with 80% found just once. The material sequenced was PBMCs. The receptors were sampled from a man aged 25-45 years in good health and CMV-seropositive. Each CDR3 is given without its conserved first and last residue. The order of the fields is V gene, CDR3 protein.

V: TRBV13
CDR3: ASSLQGGGSEQF

V: TRBV5-1
CDR3: ASSLDDRERSTEAF

V: TRBV6-1
CDR3: ASSEIAGKSTDTQY

V: TRBV5-4
CDR3: ASSILAVTYNEQF

V: TRBV27
CDR3: ASSLSGGHYNEQF

V: TRBV4-2
CDR3: ASSPQETGNYGYT

V: TRBV28
CDR3: ASSPIWDRRGEETQY

V: TRBV7-9
CDR3: ASSYRKDSQATNEKLF

V: TRBV10-2
CDR3: ASTARQGSNEKLF

V: TRBV9
CDR3: ASSAGQGDQPQH